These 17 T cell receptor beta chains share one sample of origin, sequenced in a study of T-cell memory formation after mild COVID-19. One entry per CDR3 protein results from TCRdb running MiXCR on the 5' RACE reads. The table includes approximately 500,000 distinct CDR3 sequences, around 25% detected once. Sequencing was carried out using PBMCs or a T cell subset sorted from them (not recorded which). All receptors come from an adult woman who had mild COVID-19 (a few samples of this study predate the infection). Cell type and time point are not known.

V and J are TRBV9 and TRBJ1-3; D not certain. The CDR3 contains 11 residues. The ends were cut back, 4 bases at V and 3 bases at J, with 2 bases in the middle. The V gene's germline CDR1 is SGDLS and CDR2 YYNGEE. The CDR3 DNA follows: TGTGCCAGCAGCTATGGAAACACCATATATTTT. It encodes CASSYGNTIYF.

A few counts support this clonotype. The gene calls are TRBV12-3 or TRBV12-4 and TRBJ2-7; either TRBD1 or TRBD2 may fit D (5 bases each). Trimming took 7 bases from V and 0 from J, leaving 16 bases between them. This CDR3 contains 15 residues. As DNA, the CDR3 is TGTGCCAGCACCCCCGAGGGGCCATTCTCCTACGAGCAGTACTTC. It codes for CASTPEGPFSYEQYF.

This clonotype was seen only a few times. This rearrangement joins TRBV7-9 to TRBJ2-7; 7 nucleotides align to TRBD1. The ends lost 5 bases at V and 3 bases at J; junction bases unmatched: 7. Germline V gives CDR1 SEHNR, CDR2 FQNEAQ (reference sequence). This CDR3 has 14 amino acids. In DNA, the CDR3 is TGTGCCAGCAGCGACCGGGACAGATACTACGAGCAGTACTTC. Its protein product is CASSDRDRYYEQYF.

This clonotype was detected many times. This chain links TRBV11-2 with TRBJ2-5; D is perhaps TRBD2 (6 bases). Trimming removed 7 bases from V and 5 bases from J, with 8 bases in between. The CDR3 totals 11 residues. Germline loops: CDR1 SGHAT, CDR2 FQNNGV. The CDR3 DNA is TGTGCCAGCAAGGGGAGGGAGACCCAGTACTTC. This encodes CASKGRETQYF.

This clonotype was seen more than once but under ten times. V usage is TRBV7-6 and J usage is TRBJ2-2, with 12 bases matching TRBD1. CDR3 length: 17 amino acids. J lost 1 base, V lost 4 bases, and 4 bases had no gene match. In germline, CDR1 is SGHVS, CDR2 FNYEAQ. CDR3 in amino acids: CASSSGTGGRNTGELFF. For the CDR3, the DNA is TGTGCCAGCAGCTCCGGGACAGGGGGCCGGAACACCGGGGAGCTGTTTTTT.

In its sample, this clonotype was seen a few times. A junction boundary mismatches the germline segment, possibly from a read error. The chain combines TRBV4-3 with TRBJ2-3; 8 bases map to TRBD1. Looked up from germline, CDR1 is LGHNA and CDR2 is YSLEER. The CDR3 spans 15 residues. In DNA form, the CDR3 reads TGCGCCAGCAGCCAAGATTTGACAGGGGAAAGGGGAAGGAATTTT. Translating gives CASSQDLTGERGRNF.

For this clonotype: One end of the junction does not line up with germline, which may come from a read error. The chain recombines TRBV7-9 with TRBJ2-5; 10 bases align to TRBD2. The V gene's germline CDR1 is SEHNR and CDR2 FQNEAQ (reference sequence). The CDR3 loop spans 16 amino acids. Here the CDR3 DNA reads TGTGCCAGCACCTTACTCCTAGCGGGGGCCCAAGAGACCCAGTACTTC. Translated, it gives CASTLLLAGAQETQYF.

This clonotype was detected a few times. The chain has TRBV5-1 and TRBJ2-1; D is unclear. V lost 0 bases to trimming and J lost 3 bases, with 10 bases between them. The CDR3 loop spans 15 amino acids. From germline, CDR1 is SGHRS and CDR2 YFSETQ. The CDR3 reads CASSLGALGYNEQFF. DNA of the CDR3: TGCGCCAGCAGCTTGGGGGCCCTTGGCTACAATGAGCAGTTCTTC.

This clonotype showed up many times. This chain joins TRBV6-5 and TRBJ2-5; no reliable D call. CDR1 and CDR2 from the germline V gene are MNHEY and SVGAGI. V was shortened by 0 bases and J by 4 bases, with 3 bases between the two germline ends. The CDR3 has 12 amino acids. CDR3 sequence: CASSYSGETQYF. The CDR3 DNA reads TGTGCCAGCAGTTACTCCGGAGAGACCCAGTACTTC.

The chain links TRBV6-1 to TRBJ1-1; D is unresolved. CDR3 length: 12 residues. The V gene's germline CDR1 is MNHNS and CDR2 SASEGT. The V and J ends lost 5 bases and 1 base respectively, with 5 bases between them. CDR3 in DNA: TGTGCCAGCAGTCCGAAGAACACTGAAGCTTTCTTT. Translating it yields CASSPKNTEAFF.

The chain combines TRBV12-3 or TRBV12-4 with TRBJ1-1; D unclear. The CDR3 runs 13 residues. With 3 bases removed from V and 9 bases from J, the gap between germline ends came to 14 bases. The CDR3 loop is CASSFFNGRQAFF. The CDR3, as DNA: TGTGCCAGCAGTTTTTTCAACGGTCGGCAAGCTTTCTTT.

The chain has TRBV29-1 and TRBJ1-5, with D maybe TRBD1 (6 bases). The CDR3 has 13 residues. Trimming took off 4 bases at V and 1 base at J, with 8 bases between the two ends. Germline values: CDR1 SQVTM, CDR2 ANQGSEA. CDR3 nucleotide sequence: TGCAGCGTTGCAGGGGAAAGCAATCAGCCCCAGCATTTT. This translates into CSVAGESNQPQHF.

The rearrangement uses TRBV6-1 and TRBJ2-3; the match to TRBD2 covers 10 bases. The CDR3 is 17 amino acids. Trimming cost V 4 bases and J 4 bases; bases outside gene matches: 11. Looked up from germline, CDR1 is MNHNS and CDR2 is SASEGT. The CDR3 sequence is CASSVLSGGLDSDTQYF. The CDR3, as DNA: TGTGCCAGCAGTGTACTTAGCGGGGGGTTAGACTCAGATACGCAGTATTTT.

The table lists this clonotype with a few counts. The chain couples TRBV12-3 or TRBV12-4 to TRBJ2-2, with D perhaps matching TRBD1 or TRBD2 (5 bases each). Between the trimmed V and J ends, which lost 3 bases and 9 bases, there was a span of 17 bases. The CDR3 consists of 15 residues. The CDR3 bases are TGTGCCAGCAGTTTGGTCTCGAGGGGCGCAAGGGAGCTGTTTTTT. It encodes CASSLVSRGARELFF.

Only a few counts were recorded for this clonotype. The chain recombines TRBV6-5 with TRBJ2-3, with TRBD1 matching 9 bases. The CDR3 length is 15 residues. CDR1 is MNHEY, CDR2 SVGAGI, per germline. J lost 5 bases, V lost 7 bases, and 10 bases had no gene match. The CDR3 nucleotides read TGTGCCAGCAATCCACAGGGGGCTAGGGTAGATACGCAGTATTTT. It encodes CASNPQGARVDTQYF.

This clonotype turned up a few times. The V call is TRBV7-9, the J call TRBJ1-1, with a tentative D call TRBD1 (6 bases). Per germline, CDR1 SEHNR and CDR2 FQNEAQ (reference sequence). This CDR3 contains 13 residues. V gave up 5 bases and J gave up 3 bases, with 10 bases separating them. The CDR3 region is CASSAEGDTEAFF. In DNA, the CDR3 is TGTGCCAGCAGCGCCGAGGGGGACACTGAAGCTTTCTTT. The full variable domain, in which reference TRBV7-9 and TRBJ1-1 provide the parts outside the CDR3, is DTGVSQNPRHKITKRGQNVTFRCDPISEHNRLYWYRQTLGQGPEFLTYFQNEAQLEKSRLLSDRFSAERPKGSFSTLEIQRTEQGDSAMYLCASSAEGDTEAFFGQGTRLTVV.

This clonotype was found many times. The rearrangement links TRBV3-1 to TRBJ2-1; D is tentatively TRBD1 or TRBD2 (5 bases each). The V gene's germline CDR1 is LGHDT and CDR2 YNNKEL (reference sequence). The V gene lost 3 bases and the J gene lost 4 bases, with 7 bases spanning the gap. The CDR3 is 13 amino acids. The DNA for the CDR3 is TGTGCCAGCAGCCAGGGACGGTACAATGAGCAGTTCTTC. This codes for CASSQGRYNEQFF.